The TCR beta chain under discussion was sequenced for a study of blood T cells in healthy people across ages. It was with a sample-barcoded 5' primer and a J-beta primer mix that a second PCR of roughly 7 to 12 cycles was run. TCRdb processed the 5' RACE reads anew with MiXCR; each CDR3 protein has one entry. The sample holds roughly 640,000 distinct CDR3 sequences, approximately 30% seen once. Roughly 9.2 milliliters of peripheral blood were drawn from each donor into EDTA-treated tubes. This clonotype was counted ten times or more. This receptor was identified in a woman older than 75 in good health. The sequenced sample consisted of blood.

DNA for the CDR3: TGTGCCAGCAGTACCTACGAGCAGTACTTC. It codes for CASSTYEQYF. The V call is TRBV28, the J call TRBJ2-7; D is unresolved. V dropped 5 bases and J dropped 2 bases, with 1 base sitting between them. The CDR3 runs to 10 residues. Germline V lookup: CDR1 MDHEN, CDR2 SYDVKM.